These 8 T cell receptor beta chains came from one sample sequenced in a study of blood T cell repertoires in COVID-19 (dated by TCRdb to 2019 to 2021). The library relied on the immunoSEQ multiplex PCR assay. As stored in TCRdb, this immuneACCESS dataset retains in-frame rearrangements with V and J assigned. A fraction of the clones does not appear; measured against another copy, unresolved V genes explain less than half of the discrepancy, and the remainder lacks a known reason. Counted in this sample were roughly 110,000 clones; nearly 90% of them appeared once. The top ten hold almost 8.5% of the sample. The sequenced sample consisted of peripheral blood. These receptors all come from a woman aged 70 to 79 who had recovered from COVID-19.

The CDR3 protein is CATSRAPPGATGELFF. CDR3 DNA: TGTGCCACCAGCAGAGCCCCCCCAGGGGCCACCGGGGAGCTGTTTTTT. The chain recombines TRBV15 with TRBJ2-2, with a possible D match to TRBD1 (6 bases). This CDR3 comprises 16 residues. The V gene lost 1 base and the J gene lost 4 bases, with 13 bases spanning the gap. Germline-derived CDR1 and CDR2 are LNHNV and YYDKDF (reference sequence).

CDR3 in DNA: TGTGCCAGCTCACCGTTCGGTCTCAGGGTTGGTTCACCCCTCCACTTT. Translation: CASSPFGLRVGSPLHF. The chain links TRBV18 to TRBJ1-6; possible D gene TRBD1, 5 bases. Germline V gene data show CDR1 as KGHSH and CDR2 as LQKENI. Trimming pared 3 bases from V and 9 bases from J, leaving 18 bases between. The CDR3 spans 16 residues.

This clone was detected only once. This sequence joins TRBV30 and TRBJ1-1; possible D gene TRBD1, 6 bases. The CDR3 consists of 14 residues. The germline V and J ends were trimmed by 4 bases and 5 bases, with 17 bases remaining between them. Germline values: CDR1 GTSNPN, CDR2 SVGIG (reference sequence). CDR3 sequence reads: CAWTRDTKGTEAFF. The CDR3 region has the DNA TGTGCCTGGACCAGGGACACTAAGGGAACTGAAGCTTTCTTT. Variable domain in full (rest from reference TRBV30 and TRBJ1-1): SQTIHQWPATLVQPVGSPLSLECTVEGTSNPNLYWYRQAAGRGLQLLFYSVGIGQISSEVPQNLSASRPQDRQFILSSKKLLLSDSGFYLCAWTRDTKGTEAFFGQGTRLTVV.

The chain combines TRBV7-3 with TRBJ2-3, with D possibly matching TRBD2 (6 bases). The CDR3 has 14 amino acids. Germline V gene data show CDR1 as SGHTA and CDR2 as FQGTGA. Trimming took 2 bases from V and 4 from J, leaving 10 bases between them. The CDR3: CASSLAKRADTQYF. The CDR3 nucleotides read TGTGCCAGCAGCTTAGCCAAGCGGGCAGATACGCAGTATTTT.

V and J are TRBV5-1 and TRBJ2-3; D not resolved. Germline V CDR1 and CDR2: SGHRS, YFSETQ. The CDR3 totals 14 residues. The germline V and J ends were trimmed by 6 bases and 5 bases, with 16 bases remaining between them. CDR3 bases: TGCGCCAGCATGGTTCGGCTAGTGGGAGATACGCAGTATTTT. This sequence encodes CASMVRLVGDTQYF.

The chain has TRBV5-8 and TRBJ2-3, with TRBD2 identical over 11 bases. The V segment lost 0 bases and the J segment 6 bases; nucleotides outside the gene matches: 6. This CDR3 is built from 16 residues. Germline CDR1 SGHTS, CDR2 YDEGEE. CDR3 sequence reads: CASSLVLAGGSDTQYF. In DNA, the CDR3 is TGTGCCAGCAGCTTGGTCCTAGCGGGAGGCTCGGATACGCAGTATTTT.

This rearrangement joins TRBV14 to TRBJ1-2, with 9 bases identical to TRBD1. This CDR3 contains 15 residues. V gave up 5 bases and J gave up 4 bases; unmatched junction bases: 8. The germline V gene encodes CDR1 SGHDN and CDR2 FVKESK. The CDR3, as DNA: TGTGCCAGCAGCTACGGGACAGGGAGCCCCTATGGCTACACCTTC. It yields the protein CASSYGTGSPYGYTF. The entire variable domain, with the rest obtained from reference TRBV14 and TRBJ1-2, is as follows: EAGVTQFPSHSVIEKGQTVTLRCDPISGHDNLYWYRRVMGKEIKFLLHFVKESKQDESGMPNNRFLAERTGGTYSTLKVQPAELEDSGVYFCASSYGTGSPYGYTFGSGTRLTVV.

A note on this clone: The same CDR3 is also encoded by other DNA sequences in this sample. The CDR3: CASSLLAGGYNEQFF. CDR3 sequence (DNA): TGTGCCAGCAGCCTCTTAGCGGGGGGATACAATGAGCAGTTCTTC. J is TRBJ2-1 and V is TRBV7-3, with 10 bases fitting TRBD2. CDR1 SGHTA and CDR2 FQGTGA come from the germline V gene. The ends lost 5 bases at V and 4 bases at J; junction bases unmatched: 5. The CDR3 length is 15 residues.